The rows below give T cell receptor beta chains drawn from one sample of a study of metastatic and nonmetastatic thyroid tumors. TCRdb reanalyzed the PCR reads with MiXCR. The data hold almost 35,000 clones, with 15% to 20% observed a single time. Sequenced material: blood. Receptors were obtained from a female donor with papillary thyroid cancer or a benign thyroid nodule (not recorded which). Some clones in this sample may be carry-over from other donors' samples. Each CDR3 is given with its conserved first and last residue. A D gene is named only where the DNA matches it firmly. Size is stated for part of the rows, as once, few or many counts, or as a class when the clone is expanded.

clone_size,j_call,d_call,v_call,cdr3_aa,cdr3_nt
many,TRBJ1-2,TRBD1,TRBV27,CASSPTGGNYGYTF,TGTGCCAGCAGCCCGACAGGGGGCAACTATGGCTACACCTTC
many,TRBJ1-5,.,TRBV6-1,CASSHDGTSNQPQHF,TGTGCCAGCAGTCACGACGGGACTAGCAATCAGCCCCAGCATTTT
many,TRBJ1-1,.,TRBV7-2,CASSLGGGRSTEAFF,TGTGCCAGCAGCTTAGGGGGGGGGCGGAGCACTGAAGCTTTCTTT
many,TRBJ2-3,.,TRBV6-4,CASSDSPTDTQYF,TGTGCCAGCAGTGACTCACCGACAGATACGCAGTATTTT
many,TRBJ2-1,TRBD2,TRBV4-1,CASSLPSGSDNEQFF,TGCGCCAGCAGCCTCCCTAGCGGGAGCGACAATGAGCAGTTCTTC
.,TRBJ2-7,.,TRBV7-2,CASSLATTRGEQYF,TGTGCCAGCAGCTTAGCTACGACAAGGGGAGAGCAGTACTTC
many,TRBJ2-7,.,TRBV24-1,CATSESAPASEQYF,TGTGCCACCAGTGAGTCGGCCCCTGCGAGCGAGCAGTACTTC
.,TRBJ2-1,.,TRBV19,CASSADLNEQFF,TGTGCCAGTTCCGCCGATTTGAATGAGCAGTTCTTC
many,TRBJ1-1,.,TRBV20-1,CSARAPGRDTEAFF,TGCAGTGCTAGAGCCCCGGGGAGGGACACTGAAGCTTTCTTT
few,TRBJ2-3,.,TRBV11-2,CASSATVGATQYF,TGCGCCAGCAGCGCAACCGTGGGAGCAACGCAGTATTTT
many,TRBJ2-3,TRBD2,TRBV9,CASSSWTSGTTDTQYF,TGTGCCAGCAGCTCATGGACTAGCGGGACGACAGATACGCAGTATTTT
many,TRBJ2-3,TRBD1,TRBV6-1,CASGTGTGGRDTQYF,TGTGCCAGCGGAACCGGGACAGGGGGAAGGGATACGCAGTATTTT
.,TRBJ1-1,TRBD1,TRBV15,CATSRGAQGGNTEAFF,TGTGCCACCAGCAGAGGAGCCCAGGGGGGGAACACTGAAGCCTTCTTT
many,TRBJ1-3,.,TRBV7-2,CASSRESSGNTIYF,TGTGCCAGCAGCCGGGAAAGCTCTGGAAACACCATATATTTT